The 17 T cell receptor beta chains given below trace back to one sample, sequenced in a study of blood T cells in healthy people across ages. Then a second PCR, running about 6 to 12 cycles, was carried out with a sample-barcoded 5' primer and a J-beta primer mix. One entry per CDR3 protein results from TCRdb running MiXCR on the 5' RACE reads. The data contain roughly 1 million distinct CDR3 sequences, roughly a quarter of them singletons. This sample also belongs to another study, concerning T cells of mothers and their children.

The sample comprised blood. These receptors were obtained from a girl aged 2-10 years in good health.

This clonotype was detected a few times. A read error may produce the germline difference seen at one junction end. This chain connects TRBV6-6 to TRBJ2-1; D may be TRBD2 (6 bases). Germline CDR1 is MNHNY and CDR2 is SVGAGI (reference sequence). The CDR3 contains 11 residues. Here the CDR3 DNA reads TGTGCCCGCAGCGGGTACAATGAGCAGTTCTTC. It encodes CARSGYNEQFF.

This rearrangement joins TRBV6-1 to TRBJ2-1; D remains ambiguous. The CDR3 has 18 amino acids. CDR1 MNHNS and CDR2 SASEGT come from the germline V gene. Trimming shortened V by 3 bases and J by 9 bases, and 27 bases separated the two germline ends. CDR3 in DNA: TGTGCCAGCAGTGATGAGTCGTATTTGGTTTCCACCAAGGGTGAGCAGTTCTTC. Translation: CASSDESYLVSTKGEQFF.

The chain combines TRBV7-9 with TRBJ2-7, with D possibly being TRBD1 (6 bases). The germline V and J ends were trimmed by 2 bases and 0 bases, with 14 bases remaining between them. In germline, CDR1 is SEHNR, CDR2 FQNEAQ (reference sequence). The CDR3 is 16 amino acids. This CDR3 reads CASSLMTGLSSYEQYF. CDR3 sequence (DNA): TGTGCCAGCAGCTTAATGACAGGACTTAGCTCCTACGAGCAGTACTTC. Variable domain in full (rest from reference TRBV7-9 and TRBJ2-7): DTGVSQNPRHKITKRGQNVTFRCDPISEHNRLYWYRQTLGQGPEFLTYFQNEAQLEKSRLLSDRFSAERPKGSFSTLEIQRTEQGDSAMYLCASSLMTGLSSYEQYFGPGTRLTVT.

This clonotype was seen a few times. The chain recombines TRBV18 with TRBJ1-3; D uncertain. Germline CDR1 reads KGHSH; CDR2 reads LQKENI. V dropped 5 bases and J dropped 0 bases, with 14 bases sitting between them. CDR3 length equals 16 residues. The CDR3 DNA reads TGTGCCAGCTCATCGCCGGGCCCTCCCTCTGGAAACACCATATATTTT. It is translated as CASSSPGPPSGNTIYF.

The V and J genes are TRBV7-2 and TRBJ2-5, with D perhaps TRBD1 (6 bases). CDR3 length: 15 residues. Germline-derived CDR1 and CDR2 are SGHTA and FQGNSA. Trimming took off 5 bases at V and 5 bases at J, with 18 bases between the two ends. Written as DNA, the CDR3 is TGTGCCAGCAGCCTGGGGATTGGGGGCGCGGAGACCCAGTACTTC. Amino acids: CASSLGIGGAETQYF.

The chain recombines TRBV7-2 with TRBJ1-1; TRBD1 agrees at 8 bases. Trimming took 6 bases from V and 4 from J; bases not matched to a gene: 7. The CDR3 sequence is 14 residues long. Germline CDR1 SGHTA, CDR2 FQGNSA. This CDR3 is CASRYRGESTEAFF. DNA of the CDR3: TGTGCCAGCAGATACAGGGGGGAAAGCACTGAAGCTTTCTTT.

This chain links TRBV29-1 with TRBJ2-3; D gene uncertain. The CDR3 runs to 12 residues. Looked up from germline, CDR1 is SQVTM and CDR2 is ANQGSEA. The germline V and J ends were trimmed by 6 bases and 5 bases, with 12 bases remaining between them. In nucleotides, the CDR3 is TGCAGCGTGCCCGTTGGGATAGATACGCAGTATTTT. It specifies CSVPVGIDTQYF.

This clonotype was seen more than once but under ten times. This rearrangement joins TRBV20-1 to TRBJ1-1; perhaps TRBD1 as D (6 bases). CDR1 and CDR2 (germline): DFQATT, SNEGSKA (reference sequence). The CDR3 is 13 residues long. V was cut by 6 bases and J by 10 bases, with 21 bases left in between. Written as DNA, the CDR3 is TGCAGTGCCAGTCGCCCCGGGACAAGGCCAGCTTTCTTT. Translation: CSASRPGTRPAFF.

The chain joins TRBV2 to TRBJ2-4; perhaps TRBD2 as D (6 bases). Trimming shortened V by 3 bases and J by 4 bases, and 10 bases separated the two germline ends. The CDR3 runs 14 residues. The germline V gene has CDR1 SNHLY and CDR2 FYNNEI. The CDR3 DNA sequence: TGTGCCAGCAGTGATCGGACTATAAAAAACATTCAGTACTTC. Translated, it gives CASSDRTIKNIQYF.

The rearrangement uses TRBV20-1 and TRBJ2-7; TRBD1 matches at 9 bases. Germline CDR1 reads DFQATT; CDR2 reads SNEGSKA (reference sequence). Trimming removed 6 bases from V and 5 bases from J; junction bases left unmatched: 5. The CDR3 is 12 residues long. The CDR3 sequence is CSAHGQGNEQYF. The DNA for the CDR3 is TGCAGTGCCCACGGACAGGGGAACGAGCAGTACTTC.

This clonotype occurred a few times. The chain has TRBV28 and TRBJ2-5; D possibly corresponds to TRBD1 (5 bases). The closer fit of TRBJ2-7 to the DNA end suggests the J call may be wrong. The CDR3 totals 14 residues. Looked up from germline, CDR1 is MDHEN and CDR2 is SYDVKM. Written as DNA, the CDR3 is TGTGCCAGCAGTAAGAGGATACAGGCCTACGAGCAGTACTTC. Its translation: CASSKRIQAYEQYF.

J is TRBJ2-1 and V is TRBV7-8, with D maybe TRBD1 (5 bases). The CDR3 loop spans 14 amino acids. Germline values: CDR1 SGHVS, CDR2 FQNEAQ. V was cut by 5 bases and J by 6 bases, with 14 bases left in between. The CDR3 sequence is CASSILTAFNEQFF. The CDR3 DNA is TGTGCCAGCAGCATATTGACAGCCTTCAATGAGCAGTTCTTC.

The V and J genes are TRBV4-1 and TRBJ1-5, with 7 bases lining up with TRBD1. The CDR3 covers 14 residues. Germline V gene sequence: CDR1 MGHRA, CDR2 YSYEKL. J lost 9 bases, V lost 0 bases, and 5 bases had no gene match. This CDR3 is CASSQETGSRPQHF. CDR3 DNA sequence: TGCGCCAGCAGCCAAGAGACAGGGTCACGGCCCCAGCATTTT.

This clonotype was found a few times. The chain links TRBV20-1 to TRBJ2-5, with unresolved D. Near its end, the DNA agrees better with TRBJ2-1, so the J call may be wrong. CDR1 DFQATT and CDR2 SNEGSKA come from the germline V gene (reference sequence). This CDR3 has 14 residues. The CDR3 loop reads CSASPYSPGNEQFF. CDR3 nucleotides: TGCAGTGCTAGCCCTTACTCGCCGGGCAATGAGCAGTTCTTC.

The sample holds many counts of this clonotype. V is TRBV27 and J is TRBJ2-1; possible D gene TRBD2, 6 bases. Trimming took 0 bases from V and 6 from J, leaving 9 bases between them. The CDR3 is made up of 14 amino acids. CDR1 MNHEY and CDR2 SMNVEV come from the germline V gene (reference sequence). The CDR3 DNA is TGTGCCAGCAGTTTATCGAGAGCGGGCAATGAGCAGTTCTTC. It encodes CASSLSRAGNEQFF.

A few counts support this clonotype. The V call is TRBV29-1, the J call TRBJ1-2; D is unresolved. V dropped 8 bases and J dropped 1 base, with 11 bases sitting between them. There are 12 residues in the CDR3. CDR1 is SQVTM and CDR2 is ANQGSEA in the germline V gene. CDR3 nucleotide sequence: TGCAGCTGTAGAGGCGATAACTATGGCTACACCTTC. Its translation is CSCRGDNYGYTF.

This clonotype was observed at least ten times. This chain links TRBV20-1 with TRBJ2-1; 8 nucleotides align to TRBD1. CDR1 is DFQATT, CDR2 SNEGSKA, per germline (reference sequence). The ends lost 3 bases at V and 5 bases at J; junction bases unmatched: 9. This CDR3 spans 15 amino acids. The CDR3 is CSASTPRGQDNEQFF. The DNA of the CDR3 is TGCAGTGCTAGTACCCCCAGGGGGCAGGACAATGAGCAGTTCTTC.